These T cell receptor beta chains were read from a single sample in a study of T cells in tuberculosis. TCRdb's table, derived via immunoSEQ multiplex PCR, lists solely in-frame clones and lacks some. This table has 30,000 to 35,000 clones, 93% appearing once. Sequenced here: PBMCs, sampled at tuberculosis diagnosis. The source is an adult with tuberculosis. CDR3s include the opening cysteine and the closing phenylalanine or tryptophan. The D gene is left open where the match is weak. Size tells how often a clone was seen (once, few, many) or the class of an expanded clone, and some rows leave it out.

J gene: TRBJ1-1
V gene: TRBV7-9
D gene: TRBD1
clone size: NA
CDR3 DNA: TGTGCCAGCAGCTCCACCCCAAGGACAGGGTGGACTGAAGCTTTCTTT
CDR3 protein: CASSSTPRTGWTEAFF

J gene: TRBJ1-1
V gene: TRBV27
D gene: TRBD1
clone size: NA
CDR3 DNA: TGTGCCAGCAGGGATGGACAGGGGAAGAACACTGAAGCTTTCTTT
CDR3 protein: CASRDGQGKNTEAFF

J gene: TRBJ2-1
V gene: TRBV30
D gene: TRBD2
clone size: NA
CDR3 DNA: TGTGCCTGGAGTGTACCGGCTAGCGGGGATGAGCAGTTCTTC
CDR3 protein: CAWSVPASGDEQFF

J gene: TRBJ2-7
V gene: TRBV27
D gene: NA
clone size: NA
CDR3 DNA: TGTGCCAGCAGTGCTTCGGGACTGGGACCGCTCGAGCAGTACTTC
CDR3 protein: CASSASGLGPLEQYF

J gene: TRBJ2-7
V gene: TRBV21-1
D gene: NA
clone size: NA
CDR3 DNA: TGTGCCAGCAGCAAAGTCTTTGGGGTGGAGGGCTCCTACGAGCAGTACTTC
CDR3 protein: CASSKVFGVEGSYEQYF

J gene: TRBJ1-5
V gene: TRBV27
D gene: NA
clone size: NA
CDR3 DNA: TGTGCCAGCAGTCGCGGGGATAGCAATCAGCCCCAGCATTTT
CDR3 protein: CASSRGDSNQPQHF

J gene: TRBJ1-1
V gene: TRBV19
D gene: NA
clone size: NA
CDR3 DNA: TGTGCCAGTAGTATAGACAGGCGGAACACTGAAGCTTTCTTT
CDR3 protein: CASSIDRRNTEAFF

J gene: TRBJ1-1
V gene: TRBV18
D gene: NA
clone size: NA
CDR3 DNA: TGTGCCAGCTCACCGCCTAGCGGAGGGACTGAAGCTTTCTTT
CDR3 protein: CASSPPSGGTEAFF

J gene: TRBJ2-3
V gene: TRBV28
D gene: TRBD2
clone size: NA
CDR3 DNA: TGTGCCAGCAACGTTCTAGCGGGAGGAAACACAGATACGCAGTATTTT
CDR3 protein: CASNVLAGGNTDTQYF

J gene: TRBJ2-3
V gene: TRBV5-6
D gene: NA
clone size: NA
CDR3 DNA: TGTGCCAGCAGCTTGGTACTGGGGAGTACAGATACGCAGTATTTT
CDR3 protein: CASSLVLGSTDTQYF

J gene: TRBJ1-1
V gene: TRBV7-8
D gene: NA
clone size: NA
CDR3 DNA: TGTGCCAGCAGCTTAGACTTAGGGGTCACTGAAGCTTTCTTT
CDR3 protein: CASSLDLGVTEAFF

J gene: TRBJ1-1
V gene: TRBV11-2
D gene: NA
clone size: NA
CDR3 DNA: TGTGCCAGCAGCTTAGGGGGGAGGCTCGACACTGAAGCTTTCTTT
CDR3 protein: CASSLGGRLDTEAFF

J gene: TRBJ2-7
V gene: TRBV5-4
D gene: TRBD1
clone size: NA
CDR3 DNA: TGTGCCAGCAGCTTGGGGACAGGGTCGGGGTACGAGCAGTACTTC
CDR3 protein: CASSLGTGSGYEQYF

J gene: TRBJ1-1
V gene: TRBV14
D gene: NA
clone size: once
CDR3 DNA: TGTGCCAGCAGCCAAGAATTCTGGAGTGAAGCTTTCTTT
CDR3 protein: CASSQEFWSEAFF

J gene: TRBJ1-1
V gene: TRBV7-9
D gene: TRBD1
clone size: NA
CDR3 DNA: TGTGCCAGCAGACATGACAGGGCGGGCACTGAAGCTTTCTTT
CDR3 protein: CASRHDRAGTEAFF

J gene: TRBJ2-7
V gene: TRBV19
D gene: TRBD1
clone size: NA
CDR3 DNA: TGTGCCAGTAGTCCTTCCGGACAGGCAGGTTACGAGCAGTACTTC
CDR3 protein: CASSPSGQAGYEQYF

J gene: TRBJ2-5
V gene: TRBV7-7
D gene: TRBD2
clone size: NA
CDR3 DNA: TGTGCCAGCAGCTTAACCCCTAGCGGGCAGGAGACCCAGTACTTC
CDR3 protein: CASSLTPSGQETQYF

J gene: TRBJ2-7
V gene: TRBV9
D gene: TRBD1
clone size: NA
CDR3 DNA: TGTGCCAGCAGCTCGGACAGGGCGGGATACGAGCAGTACTTC
CDR3 protein: CASSSDRAGYEQYF

J gene: TRBJ2-4
V gene: TRBV27
D gene: TRBD2
clone size: once
CDR3 DNA: TGTGCCAGCAGTCCGTATAGCGGGGGGGCCAAAAACATTCAGTACTTC
CDR3 protein: CASSPYSGGAKNIQYF

J gene: TRBJ2-3
V gene: TRBV19
D gene: NA
clone size: NA
CDR3 DNA: TGTGCCAGTAGTCCGACTAGAGCGGATACGCAGTATTTT
CDR3 protein: CASSPTRADTQYF

J gene: TRBJ1-1
V gene: TRBV6-5
D gene: NA
clone size: NA
CDR3 DNA: TGTGCCAGCAGAAGGGGCCCGATGAACACTGAAGCTTTCTTT
CDR3 protein: CASRRGPMNTEAFF

J gene: TRBJ2-2
V gene: TRBV6-9
D gene: NA
clone size: NA
CDR3 DNA: TGTGCCAGCAGTTTTAGAGAAGCCGGGGAGCTGTTTTTT
CDR3 protein: CASSFREAGELFF

J gene: TRBJ2-1
V gene: TRBV4-2
D gene: NA
clone size: NA
CDR3 DNA: TGTGCCAGCAGCCAAGTCTGGTTGGACTCCGCGTACAATGAGCAGTTCTTC
CDR3 protein: CASSQVWLDSAYNEQFF

J gene: TRBJ1-5
V gene: TRBV2
D gene: NA
clone size: NA
CDR3 DNA: TGTGCCAGCCTAGCCGGGGGGGGCCAGCCCCAGCATTTT
CDR3 protein: CASLAGGGQPQHF

J gene: TRBJ2-7
V gene: TRBV27
D gene: NA
clone size: NA
CDR3 DNA: TGTGCCAGCAGTTTATCCCCCCTCTACGAGCAGTACTTC
CDR3 protein: CASSLSPLYEQYF

J gene: TRBJ1-5
V gene: TRBV5-4
D gene: TRBD1
clone size: once
CDR3 DNA: TGTGCCAGCAGCAGGACAGGTAGCAATCAGCCCCAGCATTTT
CDR3 protein: CASSRTGSNQPQHF

J gene: TRBJ2-7
V gene: TRBV11-2
D gene: NA
clone size: few
CDR3 DNA: TGTGCCAGCAGCTCCCTCCGGGACAATTCCTACGAGCAGTACTTC
CDR3 protein: CASSSLRDNSYEQYF

J gene: TRBJ1-1
V gene: TRBV5-1
D gene: TRBD1
clone size: NA
CDR3 DNA: TGCGCCAGCGGGGATACAGGGGGGAACACTGAAGCTTTCTTT
CDR3 protein: CASGDTGGNTEAFF

J gene: TRBJ1-2
V gene: TRBV27
D gene: NA
clone size: NA
CDR3 DNA: TGTGCCAGCAGTGGGGGCTGGGGCTATGGCTACACCTTC
CDR3 protein: CASSGGWGYGYTF

J gene: TRBJ2-2
V gene: TRBV9
D gene: TRBD2
clone size: NA
CDR3 DNA: TGTGCCAGCAGCGACCAACTAGCGGGAAACACCGGGGAGCTGTTTTTT
CDR3 protein: CASSDQLAGNTGELFF

J gene: TRBJ1-5
V gene: TRBV7-2
D gene: NA
clone size: NA
CDR3 DNA: TGTGCCAGCAGCATTAACAATCAGCCCCAGCATTTT
CDR3 protein: CASSINNQPQHF

J gene: TRBJ2-1
V gene: TRBV7-3
D gene: NA
clone size: NA
CDR3 DNA: TGTGCCAGCAGTCGTACAGGCTACAATGAGCAGTTCTTC
CDR3 protein: CASSRTGYNEQFF

J gene: TRBJ2-1
V gene: TRBV5-1
D gene: TRBD1
clone size: NA
CDR3 DNA: TGCGCCAGCAGCTCTGCCGGGACAGGGTTTCAAGGGTACAATGAGCAGTTCTTC
CDR3 protein: CASSSAGTGFQGYNEQFF

J gene: TRBJ1-5
V gene: TRBV21-1
D gene: NA
clone size: NA
CDR3 DNA: TGTGCCAGCGGGGGACCGGGACAGGGGTTTAGAAATCAGCCCCAGCATTTT
CDR3 protein: CASGGPGQGFRNQPQHF

J gene: TRBJ2-7
V gene: TRBV11-2
D gene: TRBD2
clone size: NA
CDR3 DNA: TGTGCCAGCAGCTTAGCGGCGGGAGGAACCTACGAGCAGTACTTC
CDR3 protein: CASSLAAGGTYEQYF